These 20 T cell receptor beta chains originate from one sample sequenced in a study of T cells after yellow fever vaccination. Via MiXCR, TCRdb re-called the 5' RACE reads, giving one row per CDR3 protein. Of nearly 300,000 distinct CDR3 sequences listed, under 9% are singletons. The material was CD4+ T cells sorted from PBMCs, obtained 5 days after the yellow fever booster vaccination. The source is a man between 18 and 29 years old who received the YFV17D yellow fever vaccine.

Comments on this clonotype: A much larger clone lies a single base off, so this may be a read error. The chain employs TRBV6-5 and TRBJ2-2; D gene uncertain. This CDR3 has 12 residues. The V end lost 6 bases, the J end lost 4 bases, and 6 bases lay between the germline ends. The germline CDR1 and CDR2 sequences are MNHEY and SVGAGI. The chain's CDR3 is CASSYSTGELFF. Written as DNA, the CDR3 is TGTGCCAGCAGCTACAGCACCGGGGAGCTGTTTTTT.

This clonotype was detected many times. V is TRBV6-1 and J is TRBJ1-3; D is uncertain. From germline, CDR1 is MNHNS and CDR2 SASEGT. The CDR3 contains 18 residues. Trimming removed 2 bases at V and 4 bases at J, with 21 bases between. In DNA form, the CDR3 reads TGTGCCAGCAGTGAAATTTCTTTCGTGATTTCGCCGGGAAACACCATATATTTT. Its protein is CASSEISFVISPGNTIYF.

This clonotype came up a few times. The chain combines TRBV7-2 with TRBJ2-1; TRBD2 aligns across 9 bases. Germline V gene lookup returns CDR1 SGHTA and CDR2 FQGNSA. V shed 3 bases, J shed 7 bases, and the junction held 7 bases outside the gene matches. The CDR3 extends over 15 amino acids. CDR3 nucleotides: TGTGCCAGCAGCTTCCGGGGAGCGGGGGGAAATGAGCAGTTCTTC. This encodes CASSFRGAGGNEQFF.

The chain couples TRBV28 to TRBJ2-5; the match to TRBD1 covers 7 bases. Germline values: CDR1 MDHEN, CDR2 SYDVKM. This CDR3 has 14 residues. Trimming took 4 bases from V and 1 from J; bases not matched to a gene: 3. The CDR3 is CASSSGGFQETQYF. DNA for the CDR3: TGTGCCAGCAGTTCAGGGGGATTCCAAGAGACCCAGTACTTC.

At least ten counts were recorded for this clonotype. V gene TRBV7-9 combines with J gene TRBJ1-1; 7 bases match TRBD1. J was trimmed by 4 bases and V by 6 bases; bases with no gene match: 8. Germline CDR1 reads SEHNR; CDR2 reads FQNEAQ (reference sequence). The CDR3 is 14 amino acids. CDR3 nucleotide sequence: TGTGCCAGCAGGACCTCGCAGGGGGTCACTGAAGCTTTCTTT. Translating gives CASRTSQGVTEAFF.

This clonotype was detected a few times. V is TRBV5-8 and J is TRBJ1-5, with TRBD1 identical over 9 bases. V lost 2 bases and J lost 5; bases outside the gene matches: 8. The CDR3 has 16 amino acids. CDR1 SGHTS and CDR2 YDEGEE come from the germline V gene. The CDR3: CASSLDTGGRDQPQHF. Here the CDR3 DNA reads TGTGCCAGCAGCTTAGATACAGGGGGCCGAGATCAGCCCCAGCATTTT.

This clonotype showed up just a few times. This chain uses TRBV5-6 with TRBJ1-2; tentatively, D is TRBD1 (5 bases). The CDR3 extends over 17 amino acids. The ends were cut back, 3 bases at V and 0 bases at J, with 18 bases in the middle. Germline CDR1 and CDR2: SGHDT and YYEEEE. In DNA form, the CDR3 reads TGTGCCAGCAGCTCCCCCATGGGGGACTTTTCTAACTATGGCTACACCTTC. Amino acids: CASSSPMGDFSNYGYTF. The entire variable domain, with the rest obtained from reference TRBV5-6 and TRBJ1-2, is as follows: DAGVTQSPTHLIKTRGQQVTLRCSPKSGHDTVSWYQQALGQGPQFIFQYYEEEERQRGNFPDRFSGHQFPNYSSELNVNALLLGDSALYLCASSSPMGDFSNYGYTFGSGTRLTVV.

The CDR3 DNA follows: TGTGCCAGCAGAACTACAGGGGCCAATGGCTACACCTTC. Encoded protein: CASRTTGANGYTF. The chain is built from TRBV27 and TRBJ1-2; 7 nucleotides align to TRBD1. Germline V gene sequence: CDR1 MNHEY, CDR2 SMNVEV (reference sequence). J was trimmed by 6 bases and V by 6 bases; bases with no gene match: 7. The CDR3 covers 13 residues.

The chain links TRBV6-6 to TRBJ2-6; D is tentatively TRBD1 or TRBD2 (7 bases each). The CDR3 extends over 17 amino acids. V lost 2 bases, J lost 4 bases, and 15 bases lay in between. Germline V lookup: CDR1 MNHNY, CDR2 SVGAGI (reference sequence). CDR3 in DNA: TGTGCCAGCAGTTACCCTCCGGGGGGACAGGGGGCCAACGTCCTGACTTTC. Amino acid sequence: CASSYPPGGQGANVLTF.

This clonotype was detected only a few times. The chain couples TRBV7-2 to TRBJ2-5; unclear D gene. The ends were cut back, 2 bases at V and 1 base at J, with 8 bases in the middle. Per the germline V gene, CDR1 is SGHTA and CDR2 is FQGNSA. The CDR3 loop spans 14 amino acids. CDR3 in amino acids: CASSLLGSQETQYF. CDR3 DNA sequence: TGTGCCAGCAGCTTATTGGGCAGCCAAGAGACCCAGTACTTC.

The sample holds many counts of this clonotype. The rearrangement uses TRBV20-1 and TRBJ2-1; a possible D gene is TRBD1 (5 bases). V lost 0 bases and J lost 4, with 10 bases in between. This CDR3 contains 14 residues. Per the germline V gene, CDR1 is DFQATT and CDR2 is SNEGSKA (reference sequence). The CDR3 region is CSARDGAEYNEQFF. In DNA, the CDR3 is TGCAGTGCTAGAGATGGGGCCGAATACAATGAGCAGTTCTTC.

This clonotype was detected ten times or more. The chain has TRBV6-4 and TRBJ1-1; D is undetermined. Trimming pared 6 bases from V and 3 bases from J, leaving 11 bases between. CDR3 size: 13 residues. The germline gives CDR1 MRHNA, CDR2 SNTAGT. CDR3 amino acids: CASRAQVYTEAFF. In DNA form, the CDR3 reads TGTGCCAGCAGAGCTCAGGTTTACACTGAAGCTTTCTTT.

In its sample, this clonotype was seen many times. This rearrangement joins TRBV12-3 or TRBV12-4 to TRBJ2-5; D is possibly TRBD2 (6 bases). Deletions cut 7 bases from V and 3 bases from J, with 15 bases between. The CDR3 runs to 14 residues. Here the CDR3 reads CASTPRDFEETQYF. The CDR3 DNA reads TGTGCCAGCACCCCCCGGGACTTCGAAGAGACCCAGTACTTC.

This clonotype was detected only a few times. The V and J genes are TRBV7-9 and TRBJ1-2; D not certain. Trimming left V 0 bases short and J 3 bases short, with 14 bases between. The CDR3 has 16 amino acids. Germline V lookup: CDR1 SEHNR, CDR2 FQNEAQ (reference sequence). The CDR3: CASSLAAARLYYGYTF. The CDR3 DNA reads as TGTGCCAGCAGCTTAGCCGCAGCTCGCCTTTACTATGGCTACACCTTC.

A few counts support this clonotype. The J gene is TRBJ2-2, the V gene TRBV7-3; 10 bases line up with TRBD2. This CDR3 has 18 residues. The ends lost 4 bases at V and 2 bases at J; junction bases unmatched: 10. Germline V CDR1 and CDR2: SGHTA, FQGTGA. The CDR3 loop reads CASSSRGIAGGNTGELFF. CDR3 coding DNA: TGTGCCAGCAGCTCGCGGGGTATAGCGGGGGGAAACACCGGGGAGCTGTTTTTT.

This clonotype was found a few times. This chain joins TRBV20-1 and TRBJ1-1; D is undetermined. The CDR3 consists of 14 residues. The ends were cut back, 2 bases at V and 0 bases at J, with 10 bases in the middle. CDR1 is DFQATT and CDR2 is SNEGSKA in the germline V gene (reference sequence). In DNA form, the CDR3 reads TGCAGTGCTAGAAAGTCACATATGAACACTGAAGCTTTCTTT. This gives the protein CSARKSHMNTEAFF.

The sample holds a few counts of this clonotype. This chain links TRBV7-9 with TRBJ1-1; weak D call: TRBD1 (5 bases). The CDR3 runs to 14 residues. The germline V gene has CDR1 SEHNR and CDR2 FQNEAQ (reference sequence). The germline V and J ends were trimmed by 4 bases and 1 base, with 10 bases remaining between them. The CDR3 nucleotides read TGTGCCAGCAGCTCTGACGGGGGGAACACTGAAGCTTTCTTT. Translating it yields CASSSDGGNTEAFF.

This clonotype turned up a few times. The CDR3 nucleotides are TGTGCCAGCCAACCCCTGGGGGGGGAACAATACGAGCAGTACTTC. Amino acids: CASQPLGGEQYEQYF. The V and J genes are TRBV18 and TRBJ2-7; 7 nucleotides line up with TRBD2. V shed 8 bases and J 4 bases; nucleotides not matched to a gene: 14. Germline loops: CDR1 KGHSH, CDR2 LQKENI. This CDR3 comprises 15 residues.

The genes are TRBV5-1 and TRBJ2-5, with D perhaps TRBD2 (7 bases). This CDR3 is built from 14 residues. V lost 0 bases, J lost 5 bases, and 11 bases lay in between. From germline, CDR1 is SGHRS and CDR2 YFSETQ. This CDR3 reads CASSLERGAETQYF. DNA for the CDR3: TGCGCCAGCAGCTTGGAACGGGGGGCGGAGACCCAGTACTTC.

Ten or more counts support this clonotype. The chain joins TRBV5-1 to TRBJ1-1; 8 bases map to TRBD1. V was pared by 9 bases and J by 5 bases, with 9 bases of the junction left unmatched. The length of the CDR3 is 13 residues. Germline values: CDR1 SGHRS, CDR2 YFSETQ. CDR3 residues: CATKTGGETEAFF. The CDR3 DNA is TGCGCCACTAAAACAGGGGGTGAGACTGAAGCTTTCTTT.